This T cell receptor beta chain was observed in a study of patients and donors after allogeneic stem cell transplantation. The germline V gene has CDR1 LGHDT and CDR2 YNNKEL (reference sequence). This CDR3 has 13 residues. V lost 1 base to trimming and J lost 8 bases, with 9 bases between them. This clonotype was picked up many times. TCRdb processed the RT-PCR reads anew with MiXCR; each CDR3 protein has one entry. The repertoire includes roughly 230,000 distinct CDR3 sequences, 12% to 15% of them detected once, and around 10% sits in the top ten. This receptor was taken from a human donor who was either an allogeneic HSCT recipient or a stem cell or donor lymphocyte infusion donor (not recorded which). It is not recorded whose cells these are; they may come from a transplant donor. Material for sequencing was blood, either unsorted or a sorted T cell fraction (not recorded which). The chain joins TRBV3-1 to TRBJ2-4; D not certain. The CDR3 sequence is CASSQGRVDIQYF. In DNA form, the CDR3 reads TGTGCCAGCAGCCAAGGTAGGGTAGACATTCAGTACTTC.